This T cell receptor beta chain emerged from a study of T cell responses to AZD1222 COVID-19 vaccine. Findings and caveats of the study: Reportedly, close to half of spike-specific TCRs are directed against unmutated variant regions.

The trim removed 1 base at V and 5 bases at J, leaving 7 bases unmatched. Per germline, CDR1 LNHNV and CDR2 YYDKDF (reference sequence). The CDR3 is made up of 17 amino acids. On this clone itself: No antigen is known for it. In the same sample, other DNA sequences code for this CDR3.

Sequenced by immunoSEQ multiplex PCR; TCRdb stores in-frame clones only, minus some. This sample yields 160,000 or so clones, of which about 90% are seen a single time; less than 4.5% belongs to the top ten. The sequencing here drew on peripheral blood, taken on day 0 of MenACWY control vaccination. The chain links TRBV15 to TRBJ2-7; TRBD2 aligns across 14 bases. This receptor was taken from an adult in good health. The CDR3 sequence is CATSRGGTSGRLNEQYF. The CDR3 nucleotides read TGTGCCACCAGCAGAGGTGGGACTAGCGGGAGACTCAACGAGCAGTACTTC.